One T cell receptor (beta chain) is described in this entry. Its antigen target is currently unknown. Base qualities are missing; no much larger clone stands one base away. This specimen's time point label, interpreted: healthy volunteer bleed at 2 weeks. Unfractionated whole blood was collected in Tempus Blood RNA tubes, and total RNA was extracted from that blood. Five healthy volunteers served as TCR sequencing controls and were bled at day 0, 2 weeks and 6 weeks. Libraries were built with RACE. These reads were obtained on a NextSeq 500. Library preparation attached unique molecular identifiers to individual cDNA molecules for quantitative, reproducible TCR counting. From the authors' description of their analysis: Samples had a median of roughly 99,000 TCRs, with a range from roughly 23,224 to 750,000. The Decombinator software suite was used to annotate V, J and CDR3 in the TCR reads. Every sample was subsampled to the same number of TCRs (28,000) for the PS versus PT1 abundance plots. TCRs were defined as expanded if absent before sensitization and observed at least eight times at the 2-week time point. TCRdb reworked the public reads: Q25 trimming with fastp, MiXCR clone assembly, productive beta chains retained. When rows share a CDR3 protein, they turn into one entry using the most common DNA and genes. The V and J calls reflect TCRdb's pipeline rather than the authors' work. The sample data list 130,000 or so distinct CDR3 sequences, and approximately 9.5% of these were observed just once. Roughly 1.8% of the sample belongs to the ten largest clones.

CDR1 LNHNV and CDR2 YYDKDF are derived from the germline V gene (reference sequence). The germline ends are 16 bases apart after V is trimmed by 0 bases and J by 5 bases. The CDR3 has 16 amino acids, counting the end cysteine and phenylalanine. Only the CDR3 DNA is retained, 48 bases long and in frame from the first base. This sample was included in a study of human T cells and chemical hapten exposure (dated by TCRdb to about 2021). Regarding the study in general: The libraries were sequenced as a pool, and the TCR yield per sample differed mostly because of small variations in library volumes within the pool. In alopecia patients, the study followed how the peripheral blood TCR repertoire changed in vivo over primary and secondary sensitization to diphenylcyclopropenone (DPC), a hapten. Both TCR alpha and TCR beta chains were sequenced from each blood RNA sample.

Broad study findings and their caveats: The number of TCRs above 1 in 1000 frequency did not change with DPC sensitization; there was no evidence of global repertoire structure alterations. After repeated subsampling, changes were observed in the strength of the expansion versus patch-test correlation and in the threshold at which the correlation became significant.

The chain is encoded by TRBV15 joined to TRBJ2-5; the D gene cannot be named for sure. The sequence came from a male donor in good health. Some clones in this sample may be carry-over from other donors' samples. The source material was whole blood. Here is the DNA: TGTGCCACCAGCAGAGATGGTCCAAGGCAGCACGAGACCCAGTACTTC. It is translated as CATSRDGPRQHETQYF.